The subject of this entry is one TCR beta chain. The data belong to a study of CD8 T cells in Susac syndrome. RNA amounts of about 0.5 to 1 ug underwent reverse transcription with random hexamers. TCRdb passed the immunoSEQ multiplex PCR reads through MiXCR, listing each CDR3 protein once. The repertoire holds a few hundred thousand distinct CDR3 sequences, with approximately 85% as singletons. The trim removed 2 bases at V and 5 bases at J, leaving 10 bases unmatched. Germline values: CDR1 ENHRY, CDR2 SYGVKD. The CDR3 runs 18 residues. The sequenced sample consisted of CD8+ T cells from PBMCs. The receptor was derived from a human donor with multiple sclerosis. The gene calls are TRBV10-3 and TRBJ2-5, with TRBD2 matching 14 bases. The CDR3 here is CAISETTSGRAEGETQYF. Here the CDR3 DNA reads TGTGCCATCAGTGAGACGACTAGCGGGAGGGCCGAGGGGGAGACCCAGTACTTC.